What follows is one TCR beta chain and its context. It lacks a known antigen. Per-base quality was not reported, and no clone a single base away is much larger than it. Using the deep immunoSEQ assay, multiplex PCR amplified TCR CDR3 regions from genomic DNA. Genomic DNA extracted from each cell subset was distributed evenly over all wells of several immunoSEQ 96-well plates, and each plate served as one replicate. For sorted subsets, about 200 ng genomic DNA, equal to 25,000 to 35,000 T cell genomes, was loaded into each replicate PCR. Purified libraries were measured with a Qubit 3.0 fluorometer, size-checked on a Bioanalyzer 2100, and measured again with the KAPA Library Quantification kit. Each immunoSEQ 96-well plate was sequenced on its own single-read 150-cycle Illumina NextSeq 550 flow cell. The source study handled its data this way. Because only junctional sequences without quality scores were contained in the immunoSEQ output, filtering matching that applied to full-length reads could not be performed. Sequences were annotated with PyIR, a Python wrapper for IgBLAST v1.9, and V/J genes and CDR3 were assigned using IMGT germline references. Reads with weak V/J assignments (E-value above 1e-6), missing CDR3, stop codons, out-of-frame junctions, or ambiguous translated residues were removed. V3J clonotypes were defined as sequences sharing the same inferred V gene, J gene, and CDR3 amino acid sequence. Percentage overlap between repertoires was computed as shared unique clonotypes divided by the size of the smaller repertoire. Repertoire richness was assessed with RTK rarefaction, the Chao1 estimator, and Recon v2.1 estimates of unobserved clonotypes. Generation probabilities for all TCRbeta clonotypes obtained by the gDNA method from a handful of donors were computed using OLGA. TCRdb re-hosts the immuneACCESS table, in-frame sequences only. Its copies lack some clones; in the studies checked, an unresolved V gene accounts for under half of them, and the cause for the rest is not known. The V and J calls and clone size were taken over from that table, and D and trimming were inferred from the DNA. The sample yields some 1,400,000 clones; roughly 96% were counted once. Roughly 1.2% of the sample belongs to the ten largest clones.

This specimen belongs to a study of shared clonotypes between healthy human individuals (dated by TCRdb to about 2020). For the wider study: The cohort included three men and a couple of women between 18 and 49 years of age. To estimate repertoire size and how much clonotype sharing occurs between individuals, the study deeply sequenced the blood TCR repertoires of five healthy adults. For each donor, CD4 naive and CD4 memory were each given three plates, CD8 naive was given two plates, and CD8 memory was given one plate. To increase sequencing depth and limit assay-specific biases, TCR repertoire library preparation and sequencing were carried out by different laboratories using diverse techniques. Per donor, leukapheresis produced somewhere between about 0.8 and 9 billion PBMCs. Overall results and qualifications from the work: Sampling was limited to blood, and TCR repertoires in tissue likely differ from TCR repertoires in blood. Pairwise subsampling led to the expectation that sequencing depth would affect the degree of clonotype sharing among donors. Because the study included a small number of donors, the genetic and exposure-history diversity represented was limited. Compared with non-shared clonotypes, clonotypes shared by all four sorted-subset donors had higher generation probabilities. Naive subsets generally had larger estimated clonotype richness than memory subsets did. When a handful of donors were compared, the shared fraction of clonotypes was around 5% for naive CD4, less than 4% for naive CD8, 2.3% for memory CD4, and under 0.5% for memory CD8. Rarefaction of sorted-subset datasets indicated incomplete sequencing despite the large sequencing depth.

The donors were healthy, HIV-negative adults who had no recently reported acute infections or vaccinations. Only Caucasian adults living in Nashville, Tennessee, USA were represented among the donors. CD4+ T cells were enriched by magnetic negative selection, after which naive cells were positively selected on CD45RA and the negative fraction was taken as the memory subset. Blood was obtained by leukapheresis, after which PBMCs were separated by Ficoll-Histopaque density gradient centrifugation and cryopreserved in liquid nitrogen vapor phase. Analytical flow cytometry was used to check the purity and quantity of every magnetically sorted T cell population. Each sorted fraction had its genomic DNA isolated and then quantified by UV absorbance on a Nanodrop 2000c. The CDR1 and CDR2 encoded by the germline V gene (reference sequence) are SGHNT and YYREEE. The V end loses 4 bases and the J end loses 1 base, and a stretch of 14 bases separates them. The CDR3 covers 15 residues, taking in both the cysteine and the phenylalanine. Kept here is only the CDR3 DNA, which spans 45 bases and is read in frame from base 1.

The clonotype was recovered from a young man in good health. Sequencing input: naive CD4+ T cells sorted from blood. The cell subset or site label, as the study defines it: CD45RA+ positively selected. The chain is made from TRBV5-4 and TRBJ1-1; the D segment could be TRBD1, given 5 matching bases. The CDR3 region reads CASSQGGRGNTEAFF. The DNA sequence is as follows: TGTGCCAGCAGCCAGGGAGGAAGAGGGAACACTGAAGCTTTCTTT.